Each of the 8 T cell receptor beta chains below was sequenced from the same sample in a study of CD8 T cells in ankylosing spondylitis. One entry per CDR3 protein results from TCRdb running MiXCR on the 5' RACE reads. This sample has approximately 240,000 distinct CDR3 sequences, with about 24% found just once. Sequenced sample: blood, either unsorted or a sorted T cell fraction (not recorded which). These receptors all come from a male donor with ankylosing spondylitis or in good health (not recorded which).

This clonotype has a count of ten or more. This chain links TRBV12-3 or TRBV12-4 with TRBJ1-6; possible D gene TRBD1, 6 bases. The CDR3 runs to 14 residues. The ends were cut back, 7 bases at V and 9 bases at J, with 16 bases in the middle. The CDR3 DNA reads TGTGCCAGCACCTCCGGACAGCCGGGTTCACCCCTCCACTTT. Its translation: CASTSGQPGSPLHF.

The CDR3 loop reads CASSEVLDNEQFF. The CDR3 DNA sequence: TGTGCCAGCAGTGAAGTTTTGGACAATGAGCAGTTCTTC. The rearrangement uses TRBV2 and TRBJ2-1, with D unclear. This CDR3 contains 13 residues. V dropped 1 base and J dropped 5 bases, with 6 bases sitting between them. CDR1 is SNHLY, CDR2 FYNNEI, per germline.

This clonotype has at least ten counts. The chain recombines TRBV20-1 with TRBJ1-1; TRBD1 agrees at 9 bases. The CDR3 spans 15 residues. In germline, CDR1 is DFQATT, CDR2 SNEGSKA (reference sequence). J was trimmed by 5 bases and V by 6 bases; bases with no gene match: 13. The CDR3 spells CSAKALGQGWTEAFF. CDR3 nucleotides: TGCAGTGCCAAAGCCCTGGGACAGGGATGGACTGAAGCTTTCTTT.

This clonotype has a count of ten or more. The chain joins TRBV5-1 to TRBJ2-5; D is perhaps TRBD1 or TRBD2 (5 bases each). V dropped 4 bases and J dropped 3 bases, with 10 bases sitting between them. The CDR3 runs 13 residues. CDR1 SGHRS and CDR2 YFSETQ come from the germline V gene. The CDR3 DNA reads TGCGCCAGCAGCCACGGGACGAAAGAGACCCAGTACTTC. It is translated as CASSHGTKETQYF.

This clonotype was seen many times. The junction and the germline gene differ at one end; a read error may be behind it. The CDR3, as DNA: TGTGCCAGCAGTTTCCGAGAGCGGGGGGTCAATCATTTT. This gives the protein CASSFRERGVNHF. This chain uses TRBV6-6 with TRBJ2-3; 9 bases agree with TRBD2. The CDR3 contains 13 residues. CDR1 and CDR2 from the germline V gene are MNHNY and SVGAGI (reference sequence).

This clonotype has just a few counts. The chain has TRBV20-1 and TRBJ2-3; D possibly uses TRBD1 or TRBD2 (6 bases each). The CDR3 totals 15 residues. V lost 0 bases to trimming and J lost 6 bases, with 16 bases between them. CDR1 DFQATT and CDR2 SNEGSKA come from the germline V gene (reference sequence). The CDR3 region has the DNA TGCAGTGCTAGAGATGGACGGGGGCACGAGGATACGCAGTATTTT. It codes for CSARDGRGHEDTQYF.

In its sample, this clonotype was seen a few times. This chain joins TRBV12-3 or TRBV12-4 and TRBJ2-1; D call uncertain. CDR3 length equals 12 residues. V shed 6 bases and J shed 8 bases, with 11 bases lying between them. The CDR3 coding sequence is TGTGCCAGCAGGGGAATTACGTATGAGCAGTTCTTC. This encodes CASRGITYEQFF.

This clonotype was picked up many times. The chain employs TRBV25-1 and TRBJ1-1, with D possibly matching TRBD1 (5 bases). CDR3 length: 11 residues. Germline lookup yields CDR1 MGHDK and CDR2 SYGVNS. The V and J ends lost 5 bases and 7 bases respectively, with 8 bases between them. The CDR3: CASSRGGEAFF. CDR3 sequence (DNA): TGTGCCAGCAGTAGGGGTGGTGAAGCTTTCTTT.